The next 8 T cell receptor beta chains were all read from a single sample in a study of blood T cells in healthy people across ages. Sample-barcoded 5' priming and a J-beta primer mix drove a second PCR of about 6 to 12 cycles. TCRdb re-analysed the 5' RACE reads in MiXCR, keeping a single row per CDR3 protein. The sample comprises more than 650,000 distinct CDR3 sequences, 22% of which are singletons, and 20% to 25% rests with the top ten. The sample comprised blood. Receptors were obtained from a man aged 70 or older in good health.

V and J are TRBV9 and TRBJ2-3, with D hard to call. CDR3 length equals 14 residues. Germline lookup yields CDR1 SGDLS and CDR2 YYNGEE. The V end lost 0 bases, the J end lost 4 bases, and 9 bases lay between the germline ends. CDR3 in DNA: TGTGCCAGCAGCGTAGCTTTTGGGGCAGATACGCAGTATTTT. Translating gives CASSVAFGADTQYF.

There are many counts of this clonotype. V is TRBV5-6 and J is TRBJ2-1, with 12 bases lining up with TRBD2. This CDR3 region has 15 residues. Unmatched junction bases numbered 3, after V lost 0 bases and J lost 8 bases. The V gene's germline CDR1 is SGHDT and CDR2 YYEEEE. The CDR3 here is CASSLVLAGGHEQFF. In DNA, the CDR3 is TGTGCCAGCAGCTTGGTTCTAGCGGGGGGGCATGAGCAGTTCTTC.

The chain employs TRBV7-2 and TRBJ2-7, with 8 positions matching TRBD2. The CDR3 has 14 residues. With V trimmed by 1 base and J by 12 bases, 11 bases remained unmatched. CDR1 and CDR2 from the germline V gene are SGHTA and FQGNSA. CDR3 residues: CASSLEVAGGMRYV. CDR3 DNA sequence: TGTGCCAGCAGCTTAGAGGTGGCGGGAGGTATGAGGTACGTC.

Only a few counts were recorded for this clonotype. V is TRBV20-1 and J is TRBJ2-5; TRBD1 matches at 9 bases. There are 17 residues in the CDR3. The germline gives CDR1 DFQATT, CDR2 SNEGSKA (reference sequence). With 4 bases clipped from V and 1 base from J, the junction kept 13 bases outside the gene matches. The CDR3 spells CSANAGPTGGVQETQYF. In DNA form, the CDR3 reads TGCAGTGCTAATGCGGGTCCGACAGGGGGTGTCCAAGAGACCCAGTACTTC.

The chain employs TRBV20-1 and TRBJ2-3; D may be TRBD1 (5 bases). This CDR3 contains 12 residues. Trimming pared 5 bases from V and 4 bases from J, leaving 10 bases between. Germline CDR1 reads DFQATT; CDR2 reads SNEGSKA (reference sequence). The CDR3 loop is CSAPGLADTQYF. DNA for the CDR3: TGCAGTGCTCCAGGGTTGGCAGATACGCAGTATTTT.

This chain links TRBV7-8 with TRBJ2-7; D is uncertain. Germline-derived CDR1 and CDR2 are SGHVS and FQNEAQ. The CDR3 runs 11 residues. Trimming took 0 bases from V and 7 from J, leaving 4 bases between them. The CDR3 loop is CASSLAGEQYV. Written as DNA, the CDR3 is TGTGCCAGCAGCTTAGCCGGGGAGCAGTACGTC.

A few counts support this clonotype. V usage is TRBV7-9 and J usage is TRBJ1-4, with D uncertain. There are 12 residues in the CDR3. Trimming took 3 bases from V and 14 from J, leaving 13 bases between them. Germline CDR1 reads SEHNR; CDR2 reads FQNEAQ (reference sequence). In DNA form, the CDR3 reads TGTGCCAGCAGCTTTATTTTGGGGAAGCTGTTTTTT. It codes for CASSFILGKLFF. Full variable domain (missing parts from reference TRBV7-9 and TRBJ1-4): DTGVSQNPRHKITKRGQNVTFRCDPISEHNRLYWYRQTLGQGPEFLTYFQNEAQLEKSRLLSDRFSAERPKGSFSTLEIQRTEQGDSAMYLCASSFILGKLFFGSGTQLSVL.

This CDR3 is CASSPPNRGSGYTF. DNA of the CDR3: TGTGCCAGCTCACCACCGAACAGGGGCTCTGGCTACACCTTC. This chain links TRBV18 with TRBJ1-2, with 7 nucleotides matching TRBD1. Germline CDR1 and CDR2: KGHSH and LQKENI. Germline trimming cut 0 bases from V and 7 bases from J; bases unmatched to any gene: 5. This CDR3 is built from 14 residues.